The T cell receptor beta chain described here comes from a study of Tregs in tolerant kidney transplant recipients. The assay was immunoSEQ multiplex PCR, and TCRdb's table has in-frame clones only and misses some. The repertoire consists of tens of thousands of clones, with about 87% occurring once and the leading ten covering 3.5% to 4.5%. Whole-study results and caveats: Expanding Tregs on activated donor B cells appeared to best identify donor-specific TCRbeta clones.

The nonmyeloablative bone marrow transplants came from related graft donors, with transient mixed chimerism. Germline assignment: CDR1 SGHVS and CDR2 FQNEAQ. The CDR3 covers 16 residues. V shed 5 bases and J shed 3 bases, with 17 bases lying between them. In the case of this clone: Its antigen is as yet unknown.

The sequencing used CD4+ T cells from blood (PBMCs), collected 6 months after the transplant. J is TRBJ1-5 and V is TRBV7-8; D perhaps matches TRBD1 (5 bases). This receptor was taken from a human patient who received a combined kidney and bone marrow transplant. Some of the T cells might come from the graft donor. CDR3 nucleotide sequence: TGTGCCAGCAGCCTAGGCCCTACCAGGGACAATCAGCCCCAGCATTTT. Its translation is CASSLGPTRDNQPQHF.